The 32 T cell receptor beta chains below all came from one sample that was sequenced in a study of blood T cells in healthy people across ages. Primed by a sample-barcoded 5' primer and a J-beta primer mix, a second PCR proceeded for 7 to 11 cycles. TCRdb reanalysed the 5' RACE reads using MiXCR and keeps one entry per CDR3 protein. The sample lists 1.5 million to 1.8 million distinct CDR3 sequences, less than 45% occurring once. The sample consisted of blood. Receptors were obtained from a woman younger than 30 in good health.

This clonotype has a single count. The CDR3 DNA reads TGTGCCAGCAGCCCCCCTAACCCCGGGGATGAGCAGTTCTTC. Translated: CASSPPNPGDEQFF. The J gene is TRBJ2-1, the V gene TRBV7-8; a possible D gene is TRBD2 (5 bases). With 5 bases removed from V and 8 bases from J, the gap between germline ends came to 16 bases. This CDR3 is built from 14 residues. CDR1 SGHVS and CDR2 FQNEAQ come from the germline V gene.

The V call is TRBV7-2, the J call TRBJ1-4; 8 bases map to TRBD1. CDR1 is SGHTA and CDR2 is FQGNSA in the germline V gene. V trimming: 3 bases; J trimming: 7 bases; junction bases outside the gene matches: 7. The length of the CDR3 is 15 residues. This CDR3 reads CASSLETGVGEKLFF. DNA for the CDR3: TGTGCCAGCAGCTTGGAGACAGGGGTGGGTGAAAAACTGTTTTTT.

For this clonotype: An end of the junction does not agree with germline; a read error may underlie this. V is TRBV6-5 and J is TRBJ1-1; TRBD1 is a possible D gene (5 bases). The CDR3 has 14 amino acids. Germline CDR1 reads MNHEY; CDR2 reads SVGAGI. The CDR3 loop is CASSDSEWDGEAFF. The CDR3, as DNA: TGTGCCAGCAGTGACTCCGAGTGGGACGGTGAAGCTTTCTTT.

This clonotype was found a few times. The J gene is TRBJ2-3, the V gene TRBV2; D remains unclear. The V gene's germline CDR1 is SNHLY and CDR2 FYNNEI. V was trimmed by 6 bases and J by 2 bases, leaving 9 bases between them. The CDR3 has 13 amino acids. CDR3 sequence (DNA): TGTGCCAGCAGATCCGGGTTCACAGATACGCAGTATTTT. Translating gives CASRSGFTDTQYF.

The chain carries TRBV29-1 and TRBJ1-2; D remains unclear. The CDR3 consists of 14 residues. Germline V gene lookup returns CDR1 SQVTM and CDR2 ANQGSEA. Trimming took 3 bases from V and 6 from J, leaving 17 bases between them. The CDR3 region has the DNA TGCAGCGTTGATTCGAGCACTCTAGGCCATGGCTACACCTTC. Translated, it gives CSVDSSTLGHGYTF.

The chain has TRBV13 and TRBJ1-2, with 9 bases matching TRBD1. The CDR3 extends over 17 amino acids. Trimming cost V 0 bases and J 6 bases; bases outside gene matches: 11. Per germline, CDR1 PRHDT and CDR2 FYEKMQ (reference sequence). For the CDR3, the DNA is TGTGCCAGCAGCTTAGGCCTAACGGGACAGGGAGATCATGGCTACACCTTC. Its protein product is CASSLGLTGQGDHGYTF.

This clonotype was counted a few times. The chain uses TRBV4-1 and TRBJ2-3; 8 bases align to TRBD2. The CDR3 loop spans 16 amino acids. V lost 1 base to trimming and J lost 5 bases; unmatched junction nucleotides: 8. Per the germline V gene, CDR1 is MGHRA and CDR2 is YSYEKL. The CDR3 DNA reads as TGCGCCAGCAGCCAAGCTGGGACGGGAGGGTTAGATACGCAGTATTTT. This encodes CASSQAGTGGLDTQYF.

This clonotype came up many times. This chain uses TRBV29-1 with TRBJ2-7; 14 bases agree with TRBD2. The ends lost 6 bases at V and 0 bases at J; junction bases unmatched: 4. Germline-derived CDR1 and CDR2 are SQVTM and ANQGSEA. CDR3 size: 15 residues. This CDR3 reads CSVTGTSGSSYEQYF. The DNA of the CDR3 is TGCAGCGTCACCGGGACTAGCGGGAGCTCCTACGAGCAGTACTTC.

The rearrangement uses TRBV12-3 or TRBV12-4 and TRBJ1-5; 10 nucleotides align to TRBD1. The length of the CDR3 is 18 residues. J was trimmed by 5 bases and V by 5 bases; bases with no gene match: 15. The CDR3 nucleotides are TGTGCCAGCAGTCAACTTAACTCCGGGACAGGGGTCGATCAGCCCCAGCATTTT. Translated: CASSQLNSGTGVDQPQHF.

The chain is built from TRBV7-2 and TRBJ2-1, with D perhaps matching TRBD1 (5 bases). The germline CDR1 and CDR2 sequences are SGHTA and FQGNSA. Deletions cut 4 bases from V and 10 bases from J, with 23 bases between. This CDR3 region has 16 residues. Here the CDR3 reads CASSSQTAGYSYEQFF. The CDR3 bases are TGTGCCAGCAGCTCACAGACCGCAGGGTACTCCTACGAGCAGTTCTTC.

In regard to this clonotype: This clone may be a read error of a much larger clone one base away. The J gene is TRBJ2-5, the V gene TRBV29-1, with D unclear. Trimming took 4 bases from V and 11 from J, leaving 11 bases between them. Per the germline V gene, CDR1 is SQVTM and CDR2 is ANQGSEA. The CDR3 totals 10 residues. CDR3 amino acids: CSVGFNEQYF. The CDR3 DNA is TGCAGCGTTGGATTTAATGAGCAGTACTTC. The full variable domain, with the rest looked up from reference TRBV29-1 and TRBJ2-5, is SAVISQKPSRDICQRGTSLTIQCQVDSQVTMMFWYRQQPGQSLTLIATANQGSEATYESGFVIDKFPISRPNLTFSTLTVSNMSPEDSSIYLCSVGFNEQYFGPGTRLLVL.

Concerning this clonotype: A junction end diverges from the germline sequence, so it may reflect a read error. The rearrangement uses TRBV28 and TRBJ1-4; D remains ambiguous. CDR1 MDHEN and CDR2 SYDVKM come from the germline V gene. The CDR3 length is 12 residues. The CDR3 DNA is TGTGTCAGCAGTTTATCCGGAGAAAAACTGTTTTTT. This sequence encodes CVSSLSGEKLFF.

This rearrangement joins TRBV12-3 or TRBV12-4 to TRBJ2-2; D not certain. The CDR3 contains 13 residues. Trimming removed 5 bases at V and 6 bases at J, with 10 bases between. The CDR3 region is CASSLVWPGELFF. The CDR3 nucleotides read TGTGCCAGCAGTCTGGTATGGCCCGGGGAGCTGTTTTTT.

This clonotype was recorded a few times. The gene calls are TRBV28 and TRBJ1-2, with TRBD1 matching over 8 bases. The germline V gene encodes CDR1 MDHEN and CDR2 SYDVKM. V was clipped by 6 bases and J by 6 bases; unmatched bases: 12. There are 15 residues in the CDR3. The chain's CDR3 is CASRPTGGRSHGYTF. In nucleotides, the CDR3 is TGTGCCAGCAGACCCACAGGGGGTCGGTCTCATGGCTACACCTTC.

The J gene is TRBJ2-3, the V gene TRBV5-1; 7 nucleotides match TRBD2. This CDR3 region has 13 residues. Trimming at V came to 3 bases and at J to 2 bases, leaving 0 bases not matched to a gene. Germline CDR1 reads SGHRS; CDR2 reads YFSETQ. For the CDR3, the DNA is TGCGCCAGCAGCTGGGACTACACAGATACGCAGTATTTT. As protein: CASSWDYTDTQYF.

The V gene is TRBV29-1, the J gene TRBJ2-7; D remains unclear. The germline gives CDR1 SQVTM, CDR2 ANQGSEA. The CDR3 is 10 amino acids. V was shortened by 5 bases and J by 6 bases, with 8 bases between the two germline ends. The CDR3, as DNA: TGCAGCGTTTCGGATGCCGAGCAGTACTTC. This translates into CSVSDAEQYF.

The table lists this clonotype with many counts. The chain carries TRBV20-1 and TRBJ2-7; D might be TRBD2 (7 bases). Germline values: CDR1 DFQATT, CDR2 SNEGSKA (reference sequence). The CDR3 contains 13 residues. The CDR3 DNA reads TGCAGCGCACGAGGGGGGGGTTCCTACGAGCAGTACTTC. Protein sequence: CSARGGGSYEQYF.

The V call is TRBV9, the J call TRBJ1-6; tentative D call: TRBD1 (6 bases). This CDR3 contains 16 residues. Germline CDR1 and CDR2: SGDLS and YYNGEE. The V gene lost 3 bases and the J gene lost 6 bases, with 16 bases spanning the gap. In nucleotides, the CDR3 is TGTGCCAGCAGCGGTGAGGGAGGGACATTTAATTCACCCCTCCACTTT. Encoded protein: CASSGEGGTFNSPLHF.

The chain employs TRBV12-3 or TRBV12-4 and TRBJ1-1, with D perhaps TRBD1 (5 bases). This CDR3 comprises 13 residues. The V gene lost 6 bases and the J gene lost 8 bases, with 16 bases spanning the gap. CDR3: CASSSYPGPEAFF. The CDR3 DNA sequence: TGTGCCAGCAGCTCTTACCCGGGGCCAGAAGCTTTCTTT.

This clonotype turned up a few times. The rearrangement joins TRBV6-5 to TRBJ1-1; D not certain. The germline V gene encodes CDR1 MNHEY and CDR2 SVGAGI. Trimming removed 6 bases from V and 5 bases from J, with 19 bases in between. The CDR3 is 15 amino acids. CDR3 sequence reads: CASSPHTRGFTEAFF. In nucleotides, the CDR3 is TGTGCCAGCAGCCCCCATACGCGGGGATTTACTGAAGCTTTCTTT.

This rearrangement joins TRBV7-2 to TRBJ1-1; D perhaps matches TRBD1 (5 bases). V was pared by 1 base and J by 8 bases, with 11 bases between. Germline V CDR1 and CDR2: SGHTA, FQGNSA. CDR3 size: 13 residues. The CDR3 sequence: CASSLGVGGEAFF. CDR3 bases: TGTGCCAGCAGCTTAGGGGTCGGGGGGGAAGCTTTCTTT. Together with reference TRBV7-2 and TRBJ1-1, the CDR3 gives the full variable domain: GAGVSQSPSNKVTEKGKDVELRCDPISGHTALYWYRQSLGQGLEFLIYFQGNSAPDKSGLPSDRFSAERTGGSVSTLTIQRTQQEDSAVYLCASSLGVGGEAFFGQGTRLTVV.

The chain combines TRBV12-3 or TRBV12-4 with TRBJ2-5, with D unresolved. The CDR3 sequence is 13 residues long. Between the trimmed V and J ends, which lost 5 bases and 1 base, there was a span of 8 bases. The CDR3 region is CASSPRIQETQYF. For the CDR3, the DNA is TGTGCCAGCAGTCCGAGGATCCAAGAGACCCAGTACTTC.

The gene calls are TRBV29-1 and TRBJ2-3, with D hard to call. Germline V gene data show CDR1 as SQVTM and CDR2 as ANQGSEA. The CDR3 is made up of 15 amino acids. V lost 0 bases and J lost 2, with 12 bases in between. This chain's CDR3 is CSVEEWRPATDTQYF. As DNA, the CDR3 is TGCAGCGTTGAAGAGTGGCGGCCCGCCACAGATACGCAGTATTTT.

This clonotype has at least ten counts. This chain joins TRBV4-1 and TRBJ1-2, with 9 bases matching TRBD1. V was pared by 5 bases and J by 4 bases, with 11 bases of the junction left unmatched. The CDR3 runs to 16 residues. The germline V gene has CDR1 MGHRA and CDR2 YSYEKL. The CDR3 spells CASSARDRVLIYGYTF. DNA for the CDR3: TGCGCCAGCAGCGCTAGGGACAGGGTCCTCATCTATGGCTACACCTTC.

This clonotype was seen more than once but under ten times. The rearrangement links TRBV29-1 to TRBJ2-1; 9 nucleotides align to TRBD2. After removal of 4 bases from V and 7 bases from J, the junction contained 8 bases not matched to a gene. Germline V gene sequence: CDR1 SQVTM, CDR2 ANQGSEA. The CDR3 runs to 14 residues. The CDR3 here is CSVGGSGGWNEQFF. The CDR3 nucleotides are TGCAGCGTTGGGGGTAGCGGGGGTTGGAATGAGCAGTTCTTC.

This clonotype has a handful of counts. The chain links TRBV12-3 or TRBV12-4 to TRBJ2-2; TRBD1 agrees at 7 bases. J gave up 6 bases and V 6 bases, and 7 bases lay outside the gene matches. The CDR3 has 14 residues. The CDR3 loop reads CASRHPGGSGELFF. For the CDR3, the DNA is TGTGCCAGCAGGCACCCAGGGGGTTCCGGGGAGCTGTTTTTT.

The J gene is TRBJ2-1, the V gene TRBV20-1, with a weak D call TRBD2 (7 bases). The length of the CDR3 is 17 residues. The germline gives CDR1 DFQATT, CDR2 SNEGSKA (reference sequence). With 2 bases removed from V and 10 bases from J, the gap between germline ends came to 27 bases. CDR3 sequence reads: CSARSWRRQAGAYEQFF. The CDR3 region has the DNA TGCAGTGCTAGAAGTTGGCGTCGACAGGCGGGAGCCTACGAGCAGTTCTTC.

This clonotype was seen a handful of times. The chain combines TRBV5-6 with TRBJ1-1; no clear D. Between the trimmed V and J ends, which lost 1 base and 5 bases, there was a span of 15 bases. CDR1 and CDR2 from the germline V gene are SGHDT and YYEEEE. This CDR3 has 15 amino acids. The CDR3 DNA reads TGTGCCAGCAGCTTGCTAGGAGGAGGGAATACTGAAGCTTTCTTT. Encoded protein: CASSLLGGGNTEAFF.

This clonotype came up a few times. The V call is TRBV28, the J call TRBJ2-3; 9 nucleotides line up with TRBD2. The CDR3 loop spans 17 amino acids. The V gene's germline CDR1 is MDHEN and CDR2 SYDVKM. After removal of 5 bases from V and 0 bases from J, the junction contained 9 bases not matched to a gene. DNA of the CDR3: TGTGCCAGCAGTACCACTCTAGCGGGGTCTAGCACAGATACGCAGTATTTT. Residues: CASSTTLAGSSTDTQYF.

This clonotype was seen ten or more times. The V call is TRBV20-1, the J call TRBJ2-1; maybe TRBD1 (5 bases). Looked up from germline, CDR1 is DFQATT and CDR2 is SNEGSKA (reference sequence). The CDR3 contains 11 residues. The CDR3 loop reads CSATGNNEQFF. CDR3 DNA sequence: TGCAGCGCCACAGGTAACAATGAGCAGTTCTTC.

The chain combines TRBV29-1 with TRBJ1-2; TRBD1 matches 7 bases. The CDR3 consists of 14 residues. V gave up 3 bases and J gave up 5 bases; unmatched junction bases: 9. Germline loops: CDR1 SQVTM, CDR2 ANQGSEA. CDR3: CSVERTGLLYGYTF. CDR3 DNA sequence: TGCAGCGTTGAGAGGACAGGCCTTCTGTATGGCTACACCTTC.

The chain uses TRBV20-1 and TRBJ2-7, with 8 bases lining up with TRBD2. Germline V gene lookup returns CDR1 DFQATT and CDR2 SNEGSKA (reference sequence). V lost 6 bases to trimming and J lost 0 bases; unmatched junction nucleotides: 7. The CDR3 totals 14 residues. This CDR3 reads CSAESGSSSYEQYF. CDR3 nucleotide sequence: TGCAGTGCAGAAAGCGGGAGTTCCTCCTACGAGCAGTACTTC.